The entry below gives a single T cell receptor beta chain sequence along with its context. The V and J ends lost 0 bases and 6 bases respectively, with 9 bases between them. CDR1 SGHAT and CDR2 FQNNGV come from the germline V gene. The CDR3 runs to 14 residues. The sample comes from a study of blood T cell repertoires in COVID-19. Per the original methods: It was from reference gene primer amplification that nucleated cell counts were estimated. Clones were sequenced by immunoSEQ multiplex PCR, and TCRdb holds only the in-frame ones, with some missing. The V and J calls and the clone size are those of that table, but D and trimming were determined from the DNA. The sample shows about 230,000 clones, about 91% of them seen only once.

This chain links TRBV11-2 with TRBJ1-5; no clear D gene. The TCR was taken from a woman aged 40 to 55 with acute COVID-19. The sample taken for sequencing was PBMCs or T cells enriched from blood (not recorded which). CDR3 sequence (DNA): TGTGCCAGCAGCTTAGACCTCGGTGGTCAGCCCCAGCATTTT. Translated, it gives CASSLDLGGQPQHF.